A single sample gave rise to the 16 T cell receptor beta chains below, sequenced in a study of CD8+CD57+ T cells in acquired aplastic anemia (dated by TCRdb to 2016 to 2018). Expansion of CD8+CD57+ cells had been shown by flow cytometry in the patients chosen for sequencing. These reads were obtained on an Illumina HiSeq 2000. TCR beta VDJ combination and CDR3 sequence profiling used genomic DNA as the template. The public reads were quality trimmed at Q25 with fastp and then assembled into clones with MiXCR by TCRdb, keeping productive beta chains. Rows merge per CDR3 protein into single entries with the most common DNA and genes. The sample table shows 150,000 to 200,000 distinct CDR3 sequences, and about 45% are seen once. The top ten clonotypes cover approximately 3% of the sample. Material: sorted CD4+, CD8+, or CD8+CD57+ T cells (not recorded which) from PBMCs. The receptors shown here come from a human donor with aplastic anemia.

This clonotype has a handful of counts. The chain recombines TRBV12-3 or TRBV12-4 with TRBJ2-6, with D unresolved. V gave up 4 bases and J gave up 0 bases, with 4 bases separating them. This CDR3 is 14 amino acids long. The CDR3 spells CASSSRSGANVLTF. The CDR3 DNA reads TGTGCCAGCAGTTCGCGCTCTGGGGCCAACGTCCTGACTTTC.

The chain links TRBV25-1 to TRBJ1-1; 8 bases are a match to TRBD1. CDR3 length: 15 amino acids. V dropped 4 bases and J dropped 4; count of bases not matched to a gene: 8. CDR1 MGHDK and CDR2 SYGVNS come from the germline V gene. CDR3 sequence: CASSATGALGTEAFF. The CDR3 DNA follows: TGTGCCAGCAGTGCGACAGGGGCATTGGGCACTGAAGCTTTCTTT.

Ten or more counts support this clonotype. The chain has TRBV5-1 and TRBJ1-1, with D possibly being TRBD1 (6 bases). The germline V and J ends were trimmed by 0 bases and 10 bases, with 16 bases remaining between them. The germline gives CDR1 SGHRS, CDR2 YFSETQ. This CDR3 has 14 residues. In DNA, the CDR3 is TGCGCCAGCAGCTTGGAAGGGACACTGAGCAGAGCTTTCTTT. Its protein product is CASSLEGTLSRAFF.

This clonotype was seen a single time. J is TRBJ2-7 and V is TRBV25-1, with 11 positions matching TRBD2. The CDR3 spans 14 residues. Germline trimming cut 3 bases from V and 7 bases from J; bases unmatched to any gene: 5. Looked up from germline, CDR1 is MGHDK and CDR2 is SYGVNS. This chain's CDR3 is CASSERLAGGEQYF. CDR3 DNA sequence: TGTGCCAGCAGTGAGAGGCTAGCGGGAGGTGAGCAGTACTTC.

The table lists this clonotype with many counts. The gene calls are TRBV13 and TRBJ2-7; 10 nucleotides align to TRBD2. The trim removed 5 bases at V and 2 bases at J, leaving 12 bases unmatched. Germline CDR1 and CDR2: PRHDT and FYEKMQ (reference sequence). CDR3 length equals 17 residues. CDR3 coding DNA: TGTGCCAGCAGCGATAGAGCGGGAGGGCCGAGGACCTACGAGCAGTACTTC. This codes for CASSDRAGGPRTYEQYF.

This chain connects TRBV25-1 to TRBJ2-3; tentatively, D is TRBD1 (6 bases). The J call is doubtful: the DNA matches TRBJ1-5 better. The CDR3 totals 16 residues. CDR1 and CDR2 from the germline V gene are MGHDK and SYGVNS. The DNA of the CDR3 is TGTGCCAGCAGACCCCAGTCGGCGGGGGGGCCAGATACGCAGCATTTT. The encoded protein is CASRPQSAGGPDTQHF.

The chain joins TRBV9 to TRBJ2-3; 8 bases agree with TRBD2. With V trimmed by 7 bases and J by 3 bases, 4 bases remained unmatched. Germline V gene data show CDR1 as SGDLS and CDR2 as YYNGEE. There are 13 residues in the CDR3. CDR3 sequence: CASDGGATDTQYF. The CDR3 bases are TGTGCCAGCGACGGGGGGGCAACAGATACGCAGTATTTT.

J is TRBJ1-1 and V is TRBV7-6; 7 nucleotides match TRBD1. V shed 3 bases and J 8 bases; nucleotides not matched to a gene: 3. CDR3 length equals 12 residues. Germline lookup yields CDR1 SGHVS and CDR2 FNYEAQ. CDR3 loop: CASSFGDSEAFF. The CDR3 nucleotides are TGTGCCAGCAGCTTTGGGGACAGCGAAGCTTTCTTT.

CDR3 in amino acids: CASSLVGIDIQYF. The CDR3 coding sequence is TGTGCCAGCAGTTTAGTTGGTATAGACATTCAGTACTTC. The gene calls are TRBV12-3 or TRBV12-4 and TRBJ2-4; D call uncertain. There are 13 residues in the CDR3. Between the trimmed V and J ends, which lost 1 base and 8 bases, there was a span of 9 bases.

As to this clonotype: Because it lacks the conserved phenylalanine or tryptophan at the end, this CDR3 is likely a read error. The V and J genes are TRBV7-9 and TRBJ2-7, with 9 bases matching TRBD1. CDR3 size: 14 residues. In germline, CDR1 is SEHNR, CDR2 FQNEAQ (reference sequence). Trimming at V came to 5 bases and at J to 2 bases, leaving 4 bases not matched to a gene. As DNA, the CDR3 is TGTGCCAGCAGCGGGGGGACAGGGACCTACGAGCAGTACCTC. It encodes CASSGGTGTYEQYL.

This clonotype was counted ten times or more. The rearrangement uses TRBV5-4 and TRBJ2-5; 11 nucleotides line up with TRBD2. This CDR3 comprises 16 residues. V shed 4 bases, J shed 4 bases, and the junction held 9 bases outside the gene matches. CDR1 is SGHNT, CDR2 YYREEE, per germline (reference sequence). The CDR3 DNA reads TGTGCCAGCAGCCCCAATAGCGGGAGGGCCGGAGAGACCCAGTACTTC. Translation gives CASSPNSGRAGETQYF.

This clonotype was recorded many times. Here the CDR3 reads CASSLAGIIGEQYF. CDR3 DNA sequence: TGTGCCAGCAGCTTAGCGGGTATCATAGGCGAGCAGTACTTC. V gene TRBV7-9 combines with J gene TRBJ2-7, with D unclear. This CDR3 is built from 14 residues. Trimming cost V 0 bases and J 6 bases, with 12 bases left between them. Germline CDR1 SEHNR, CDR2 FQNEAQ (reference sequence).

The chain recombines TRBV10-1 with TRBJ2-1; D not certain. Germline lookup yields CDR1 WNHNN and CDR2 SYGVQD (reference sequence). Between the trimmed V and J ends, which lost 5 bases and 0 bases, there was a span of 20 bases. The CDR3 has 18 residues. The CDR3 loop reads CASSLLVGTRDSYNEQFF. Written as DNA, the CDR3 is TGCGCCAGCAGTTTATTAGTGGGAACTCGAGACTCCTACAATGAGCAGTTCTTC.

There are a few counts of this clonotype. This rearrangement joins TRBV24-1 to TRBJ2-1; D may be TRBD1 (5 bases). The V gene lost 4 bases and the J gene lost 12 bases, with 12 bases spanning the gap. This CDR3 region has 12 residues. Germline values: CDR1 KGHDR, CDR2 SFDVKD. The CDR3 region is CATSEQGLGQFF. DNA for the CDR3: TGTGCCACCAGTGAGCAGGGCCTGGGGCAGTTCTTC.

CDR3 sequence: CATRPGTNYGYTF. The DNA of the CDR3 is TGTGCCACCAGGCCGGGGACTAACTATGGCTACACCTTC. V gene TRBV15 combines with J gene TRBJ1-2; no clear D. The CDR3 covers 13 residues. Germline lookup yields CDR1 LNHNV and CDR2 YYDKDF (reference sequence). The V gene lost 6 bases and the J gene lost 0 bases, with 8 bases spanning the gap.

The chain employs TRBV18 and TRBJ1-4, with D unresolved. The CDR3 length is 14 residues. Per germline, CDR1 KGHSH and CDR2 LQKENI. Trimming pared 1 base from V and 4 bases from J, leaving 7 bases between. Here the CDR3 reads CASSPRLINEKLFF. The CDR3 DNA sequence: TGTGCCAGCTCACCACGGTTAATTAATGAAAAACTGTTTTTT.